Following are 27 T cell receptor beta chains from one sample sequenced in a study of control samples from healthy donors and cancer patients. Assay: immunoSEQ multiplex PCR; the TCRdb copy retains only in-frame clones and omits some. The sample lists about 89,000 clones, around nine tenths occurring once. The sequencing sample was made of blood. The receptors stem from a young man in good health.

The chain combines TRBV6-5 with TRBJ1-5; D is possibly TRBD1 (5 bases). The germline gives CDR1 MNHEY, CDR2 SVGAGI. With 8 bases removed from V and 4 bases from J, the gap between germline ends came to 6 bases. There are 11 residues in the CDR3. Written as DNA, the CDR3 is TGTGCCAGCGGGGCAAATCAGCCCCAGCATTTT. It translates to CASGANQPQHF.

The chain joins TRBV6-5 to TRBJ1-2, with 10 bases lining up with TRBD1. V lost 2 bases to trimming and J lost 4 bases; unmatched junction nucleotides: 7. The CDR3 is 16 amino acids. CDR1 is MNHEY and CDR2 is SVGAGI in the germline V gene. As DNA, the CDR3 is TGTGCCAGCAGTTACACTAGGACAGGGGGTGGCTATGGCTACACCTTC. Translating it yields CASSYTRTGGGYGYTF.

This clone was recorded a few times. V is TRBV30 and J is TRBJ2-7; the D call may be TRBD1 or TRBD2 (5 bases each). V lost 2 bases and J 4 bases, leaving 12 bases between the germline ends. CDR3 length: 13 amino acids. Per germline, CDR1 GTSNPN and CDR2 SVGIG (reference sequence). The CDR3 bases are TGTGCCTGGAGTAAAGGGGAGATATACGAGCAGTACTTC. Protein: CAWSKGEIYEQYF.

This rearrangement joins TRBV25-1 to TRBJ2-2; 11 bases align to TRBD1. V shed 2 bases, J shed 5 bases, and the junction held 4 bases outside the gene matches. The germline V gene has CDR1 MGHDK and CDR2 SYGVNS. The CDR3 has 16 amino acids. The CDR3 sequence is CASSEGDRGITGELFF. CDR3 nucleotides: TGTGCCAGCAGTGAAGGGGACAGGGGGATTACCGGGGAGCTGTTTTTT.

The V gene is TRBV28, the J gene TRBJ1-2; D is unclear. The CDR3 length is 11 residues. Germline V gives CDR1 MDHEN, CDR2 SYDVKM. V shed 1 base and J shed 8 bases, with 5 bases lying between them. The CDR3 DNA follows: TGTGCCAGCAGTTTATTTGAAGGCTACACCTTC. It translates to CASSLFEGYTF.

The chain uses TRBV18 and TRBJ2-5; TRBD2 agrees at 14 bases. Germline V gene lookup returns CDR1 KGHSH and CDR2 LQKENI. This CDR3 contains 18 residues. V was clipped by 5 bases and J by 1 base; unmatched bases: 9. The CDR3: CASSRGLAGGSSQETQYF. In nucleotides, the CDR3 is TGTGCCAGCTCAAGAGGACTAGCGGGGGGCTCCTCCCAAGAGACCCAGTACTTC.

V usage is TRBV9 and J usage is TRBJ2-3; TRBD2 is a possible D gene (7 bases). The CDR3 spans 17 residues. V gave up 0 bases and J gave up 4 bases, with 18 bases separating them. Germline CDR1 reads SGDLS; CDR2 reads YYNGEE. The CDR3 is CASSVAYMGGGADTQYF. Here the CDR3 DNA reads TGTGCCAGCAGCGTAGCGTATATGGGCGGGGGCGCAGATACGCAGTATTTT.

The rearrangement joins TRBV7-9 to TRBJ2-1; 12 bases agree with TRBD2. After removal of 5 bases from V and 9 bases from J, the junction contained 5 bases not matched to a gene. Germline V lookup: CDR1 SEHNR, CDR2 FQNEAQ (reference sequence). The length of the CDR3 is 14 residues. CDR3 sequence reads: CASSASGGVREQFF. The DNA for the CDR3 is TGTGCCAGCAGCGCTAGCGGGGGGGTCCGTGAGCAGTTCTTC. Full variable domain (missing parts from reference TRBV7-9 and TRBJ2-1): DTGVSQNPRHKITKRGQNVTFRCDPISEHNRLYWYRQTLGQGPEFLTYFQNEAQLEKSRLLSDRFSAERPKGSFSTLEIQRTEQGDSAMYLCASSASGGVREQFFGPGTRLTVL.

This CDR3 is CASSLRGTDTIYF. DNA for the CDR3: TGTGCCAGCAGTTTGAGGGGGACGGACACCATATATTTT. This chain joins TRBV27 and TRBJ1-3, with D possibly matching TRBD1 (6 bases). Germline V lookup: CDR1 MNHEY, CDR2 SMNVEV (reference sequence). The CDR3 length is 13 residues. Between the trimmed V and J ends, which lost 3 bases and 8 bases, there was a span of 11 bases.

The CDR3 DNA is TGTGCCAGTAGTTCCATCGGGACTCTGAACACTGAAGCTTTCTTT. Translation gives CASSSIGTLNTEAFF. The rearrangement links TRBV19 to TRBJ1-1; D is possibly TRBD1 (5 bases). The CDR3 spans 15 residues. CDR1 and CDR2 (germline): LNHDA, SQIVND (reference sequence). V lost 5 bases and J lost 0, with 13 bases in between.

The chain recombines TRBV18 with TRBJ1-4; D possibly corresponds to TRBD1 (5 bases). Trimming removed 3 bases at V and 8 bases at J, with 10 bases between. CDR3 length: 13 amino acids. The germline CDR1 and CDR2 sequences are KGHSH and LQKENI. The CDR3 is CASSPQGGEKLFF. CDR3 sequence (DNA): TGTGCCAGCTCACCCCAGGGAGGGGAAAAACTGTTTTTT.

The V call is TRBV19, the J call TRBJ1-3, with 7 nucleotides matching TRBD1. The CDR3 is made up of 17 amino acids. After removal of 5 bases from V and 2 bases from J, the junction contained 12 bases not matched to a gene. CDR1 and CDR2 (germline): LNHDA, SQIVND (reference sequence). The CDR3 region has the DNA TGTGCCAGTAGTTCTCGACAGGGCAAGGAGGCTGGAAACACCATATATTTT. Its protein product is CASSSRQGKEAGNTIYF. Based on the CDR3 plus reference TRBV19 and TRBJ1-3, the full variable domain is DGGITQSPKYLFRKEGQNVTLSCEQNLNHDAMYWYRQDPGQGLRLIYYSQIVNDFQKGDIAEGYSVSREKKESFPLTVTSAQKNPTAFYLCASSSRQGKEAGNTIYFGEGSWLTVV.

The J gene is TRBJ2-3, the V gene TRBV5-5, with D perhaps matching TRBD1 (5 bases). The length of the CDR3 is 15 residues. Germline assignment: CDR1 SGHKS and CDR2 YYEKEE (reference sequence). V dropped 1 base and J dropped 1 base, with 10 bases sitting between them. The CDR3 DNA follows: TGTGCCAGCAGCTTGCAGCCAGGGCGCACAGATACGCAGTATTTT. As protein: CASSLQPGRTDTQYF.

The CDR3 loop reads CASSIGLQETQYF. The CDR3 DNA is TGTGCCAGTAGTATCGGTCTCCAAGAGACCCAGTACTTC. The chain recombines TRBV19 with TRBJ2-5; D remains ambiguous. The CDR3 has 13 amino acids. Germline-derived CDR1 and CDR2 are LNHDA and SQIVND (reference sequence). V was clipped by 3 bases and J by 1 base, with 6 bases between them.

The chain employs TRBV24-1 and TRBJ2-5, with D unclear. Germline V gene lookup returns CDR1 KGHDR and CDR2 SFDVKD. CDR3 length equals 11 residues. V lost 4 bases, J lost 5 bases, and 4 bases lay in between. The CDR3, as DNA: TGTGCCACCAGTGACGTCGAGACCCAGTACTTC. It codes for CATSDVETQYF.

This clone came up once. The rearrangement joins TRBV12-3 or TRBV12-4 to TRBJ1-4; unclear D gene. The CDR3 sequence is 13 residues long. Deletions cut 1 base from V and 9 bases from J, with 9 bases between. CDR3 protein: CASSLEGSQKLFF. The CDR3 DNA reads as TGTGCCAGCAGTTTAGAGGGAAGTCAAAAACTGTTTTTT.

J is TRBJ2-2 and V is TRBV27, with D possibly matching TRBD2 (7 bases). Germline V gene data show CDR1 as MNHEY and CDR2 as SMNVEV (reference sequence). V was trimmed by 5 bases and J by 4 bases, leaving 17 bases between them. The CDR3 runs 16 residues. This CDR3 reads CASSTDGGRITGELFF. CDR3 bases: TGTGCCAGCAGTACCGACGGGGGGCGCATCACCGGGGAGCTGTTTTTT.

The CDR3 coding sequence is TGCGCCAGCAGCTTGGAGTGGGGAGGACACAATGAGCAGTTCTTC. Translated, it gives CASSLEWGGHNEQFF. The chain is built from TRBV5-1 and TRBJ2-1; possibly TRBD2 for D (6 bases). Germline CDR1 reads SGHRS; CDR2 reads YFSETQ. V lost 0 bases, J lost 5 bases, and 12 bases lay in between. CDR3 length: 15 amino acids.

A single count supports this clone. The J gene is TRBJ2-1, the V gene TRBV19; TRBD2 matches 14 bases. J gave up 9 bases and V 5 bases, and 6 bases lay outside the gene matches. From germline, CDR1 is LNHDA and CDR2 SQIVND (reference sequence). The CDR3 contains 15 residues. The CDR3, as DNA: TGTGCCAGTAGTTCCGGGACTAGCGGGGGTTCTGAGCAGTTCTTC. It is translated as CASSSGTSGGSEQFF. Based on the CDR3 plus reference TRBV19 and TRBJ2-1, the full variable domain is DGGITQSPKYLFRKEGQNVTLSCEQNLNHDAMYWYRQDPGQGLRLIYYSQIVNDFQKGDIAEGYSVSREKKESFPLTVTSAQKNPTAFYLCASSSGTSGGSEQFFGPGTRLTVL.

V usage is TRBV20-1 and J usage is TRBJ1-1; the D gene is possibly TRBD1 (6 bases). Deletions cut 4 bases from V and 1 base from J, with 13 bases between. Germline V CDR1 and CDR2: DFQATT, SNEGSKA (reference sequence). The CDR3 is made up of 14 amino acids. The CDR3 DNA is TGCAGTGCTATTGACCGGGGGCCGAACACTGAAGCTTTCTTT. The encoded protein is CSAIDRGPNTEAFF.

The V gene is TRBV5-6, the J gene TRBJ1-2; 11 bases align to TRBD1. The CDR3 spans 14 residues. The V gene's germline CDR1 is SGHDT and CDR2 YYEEEE. V gave up 5 bases and J gave up 5 bases; unmatched junction bases: 5. CDR3 nucleotide sequence: TGTGCCAGCAGAGGACAGGGGGCATGGTATGGCTACACCTTC. Amino acid sequence: CASRGQGAWYGYTF.

The genes are TRBV10-2 and TRBJ1-5; 7 bases line up with TRBD1. The CDR3 has 15 amino acids. V dropped 0 bases and J dropped 7; count of bases not matched to a gene: 6. CDR1 is WSHSY, CDR2 SAAADI, per germline. CDR3 DNA: TGCGCCAGCAGTGAGTCGGGAGGGGGCTCGCAGCCCCAGCATTTT. Its translation is CASSESGGGSQPQHF.

V usage is TRBV5-8 and J usage is TRBJ2-2, with 9 bases identical to TRBD1. There are 16 residues in the CDR3. The germline CDR1 and CDR2 sequences are SGHTS and YDEGEE. V was clipped by 2 bases and J by 1 base; unmatched bases: 3. The CDR3 spells CASSLRTGVNTGELFF. In DNA form, the CDR3 reads TGTGCCAGCAGCTTACGGACAGGGGTGAACACCGGGGAGCTGTTTTTT.

The chain employs TRBV3-1 (or the pseudogene TRBV3-2) and TRBJ1-1; 9 bases are a match to TRBD1. Trimming cost V 4 bases and J 5 bases; bases outside gene matches: 5. Looked up from germline, CDR1 is LGHDT and CDR2 is YNNKEL (reference sequence). The CDR3 consists of 14 residues. The CDR3 DNA sequence: TGTGCCAGCAGCCGACGACAGGGGGGGACTGAAGCTTTCTTT. This sequence encodes CASSRRQGGTEAFF.

The V and J genes are TRBV3-1 (or the pseudogene TRBV3-2) and TRBJ1-2; 7 nucleotides line up with TRBD1. Germline-derived CDR1 and CDR2 are LGHDT and YNNKEL (reference sequence). V dropped 4 bases and J dropped 7; count of bases not matched to a gene: 9. The CDR3 has 14 residues. This CDR3 is CASSPPGPGGGYTF. The CDR3 nucleotides read TGTGCCAGCAGCCCCCCGGGGCCAGGGGGTGGCTACACCTTC.

The chain has TRBV5-5 and TRBJ1-2, with TRBD1 matching 7 bases. Per the germline V gene, CDR1 is SGHKS and CDR2 is YYEKEE (reference sequence). The CDR3 is 12 amino acids. Losses at the gene ends were 2 bases for V and 14 bases for J; bases not matched to a gene: 9. The CDR3 is CASSFTTGWGTF. The CDR3 coding sequence is TGTGCCAGCAGCTTTACGACAGGGTGGGGAACCTTC.

Of note for this clone: At one of its ends the junction is not consistent with the germline gene, which may arise from a read error. This chain connects TRBV5-1 to TRBJ1-5; D may be TRBD1 (6 bases). Germline V gives CDR1 SGHRS, CDR2 YFSETQ. This CDR3 contains 15 residues. The CDR3 region has the DNA TGCGCCCGCAGCTTGGGGGGGGCGGGGGATCAGCCCCAGCATTTT. Its protein product is CARSLGGAGDQPQHF. The full variable domain, its missing parts supplied by reference TRBV5-1 and TRBJ1-5, is KAGVTQTPRYLIKTRGQQVTLSCSPISGHRSVSWYQQTPGQGLQFLFEYFSETQRNKGNFPGRFSGRQFSNSRSEMNVSTLELGDSALYLCARSLGGAGDQPQHFGDGTRLSIL.